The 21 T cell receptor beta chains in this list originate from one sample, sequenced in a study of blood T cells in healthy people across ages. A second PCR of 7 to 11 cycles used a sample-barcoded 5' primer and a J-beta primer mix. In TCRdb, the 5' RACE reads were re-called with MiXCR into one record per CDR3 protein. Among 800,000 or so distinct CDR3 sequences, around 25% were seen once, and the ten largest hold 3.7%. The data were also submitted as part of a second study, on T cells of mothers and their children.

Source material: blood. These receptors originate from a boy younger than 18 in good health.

CDR3 sequence (DNA): TGCAGCGCCACGGGACTAGCGAGCGAGACCCAGTACTTC. Amino acids: CSATGLASETQYF. V and J are TRBV29-1 and TRBJ2-5; the match to TRBD2 covers 10 bases. The V and J ends lost 7 bases and 5 bases, in that order; junction bases with no gene match: 7. CDR3 length equals 13 residues. Germline lookup yields CDR1 SQVTM and CDR2 ANQGSEA.

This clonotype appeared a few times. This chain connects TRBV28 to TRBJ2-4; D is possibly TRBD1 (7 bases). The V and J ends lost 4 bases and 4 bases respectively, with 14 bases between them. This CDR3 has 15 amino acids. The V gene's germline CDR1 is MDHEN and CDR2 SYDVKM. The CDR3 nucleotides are TGTGCCAGCAGTTCATTGGAGGGGGCTAAAAACATTCAGTACTTC. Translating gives CASSSLEGAKNIQYF. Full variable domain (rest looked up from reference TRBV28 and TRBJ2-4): DVKVTQSSRYLVKRTGEKVFLECVQDMDHENMFWYRQDPGLGLRLIYFSYDVKMKEKGDIPEGYSVSREKKERFSLILESASTNQTSMYLCASSSLEGAKNIQYFGAGTRLSVL.

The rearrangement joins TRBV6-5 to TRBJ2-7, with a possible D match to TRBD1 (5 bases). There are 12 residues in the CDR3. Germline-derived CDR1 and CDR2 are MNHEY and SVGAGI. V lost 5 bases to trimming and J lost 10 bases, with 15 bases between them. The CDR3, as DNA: TGTGCCAGCAGTCCCCAACAAGGGGAACAGTACTTC. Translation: CASSPQQGEQYF.

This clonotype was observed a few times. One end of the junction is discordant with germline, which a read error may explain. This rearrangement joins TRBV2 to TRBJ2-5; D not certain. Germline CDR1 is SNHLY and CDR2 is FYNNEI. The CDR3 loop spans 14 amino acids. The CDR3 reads CASSERWIQETRYF. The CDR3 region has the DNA TGTGCCAGCAGTGAGAGGTGGATACAAGAGACCCGGTACTTC.

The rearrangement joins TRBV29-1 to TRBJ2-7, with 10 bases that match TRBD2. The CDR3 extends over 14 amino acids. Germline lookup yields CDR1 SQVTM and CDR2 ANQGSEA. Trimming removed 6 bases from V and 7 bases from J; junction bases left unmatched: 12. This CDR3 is CSVLAGVGPREQYF. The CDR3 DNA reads TGCAGCGTGCTAGCGGGAGTGGGCCCTCGAGAGCAGTACTTC.

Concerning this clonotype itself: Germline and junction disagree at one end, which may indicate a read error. CDR3 nucleotide sequence: TGTGCCAGCAGCCCCCGACAAATAGGTTTCCCTGAAGCTTCCTTT. Translation: CASSPRQIGFPEASF. This sequence joins TRBV7-2 and TRBJ1-1, with D hard to call. CDR3 length: 15 amino acids. Germline V lookup: CDR1 SGHTA, CDR2 FQGNSA.

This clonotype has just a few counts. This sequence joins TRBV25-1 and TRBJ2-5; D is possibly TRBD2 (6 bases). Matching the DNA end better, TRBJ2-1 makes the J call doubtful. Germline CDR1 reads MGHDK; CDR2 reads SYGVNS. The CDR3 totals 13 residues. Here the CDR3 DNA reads TGTGCCAGCAGTGAGACTAGTGCTTGGGAGCAGTTCTTC. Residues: CASSETSAWEQFF.

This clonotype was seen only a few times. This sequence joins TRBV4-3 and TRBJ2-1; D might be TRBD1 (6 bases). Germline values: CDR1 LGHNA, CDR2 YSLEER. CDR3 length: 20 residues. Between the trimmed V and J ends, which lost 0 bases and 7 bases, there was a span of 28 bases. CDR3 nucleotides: TGCGCCAGCAGCCAAGATTTTAACCGACGAGGGCCAGGGGCCATGAATGAGCAGTTCTTC. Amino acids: CASSQDFNRRGPGAMNEQFF.

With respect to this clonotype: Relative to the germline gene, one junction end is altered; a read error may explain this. The CDR3 spells CAGSLRQMSTEAFF. The CDR3 region has the DNA TGTGCCGGCAGTTTACGACAGATGAGTACTGAAGCTTTCTTT. The chain is built from TRBV12-3 or TRBV12-4 and TRBJ1-1; D perhaps matches TRBD1 (5 bases). This CDR3 is 14 amino acids long.

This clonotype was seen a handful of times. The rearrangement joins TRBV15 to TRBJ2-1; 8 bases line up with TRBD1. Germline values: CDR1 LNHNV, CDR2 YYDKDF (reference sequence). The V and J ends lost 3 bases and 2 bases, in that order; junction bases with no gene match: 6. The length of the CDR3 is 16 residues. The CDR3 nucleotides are TGTGCCACCAGCAGCCCACAGGGGGGAACCTACAATGAGCAGTTCTTC. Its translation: CATSSPQGGTYNEQFF.

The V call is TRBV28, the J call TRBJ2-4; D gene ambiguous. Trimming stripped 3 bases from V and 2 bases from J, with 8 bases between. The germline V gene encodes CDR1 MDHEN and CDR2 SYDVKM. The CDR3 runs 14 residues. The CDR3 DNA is TGTGCCAGCAGTTTTGGCGGTCCCAAAAACATTCAGTACTTC. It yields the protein CASSFGGPKNIQYF.

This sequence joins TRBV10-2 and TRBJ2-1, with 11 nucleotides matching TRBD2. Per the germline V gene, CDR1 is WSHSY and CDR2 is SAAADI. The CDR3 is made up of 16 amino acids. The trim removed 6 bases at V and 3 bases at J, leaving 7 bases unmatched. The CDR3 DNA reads TGCGCCAGCAGCACAACTAGCGGGAGAATCTACAATGAGCAGTTCTTC. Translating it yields CASSTTSGRIYNEQFF.

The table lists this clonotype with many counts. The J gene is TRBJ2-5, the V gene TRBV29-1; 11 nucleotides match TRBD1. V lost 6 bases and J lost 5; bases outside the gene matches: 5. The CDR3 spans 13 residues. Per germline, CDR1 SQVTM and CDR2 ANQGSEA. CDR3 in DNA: TGCAGCGTGGACAGGGGGCTGACGGAGACCCAGTACTTC. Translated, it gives CSVDRGLTETQYF. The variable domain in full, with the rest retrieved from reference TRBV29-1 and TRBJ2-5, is SAVISQKPSRDICQRGTSLTIQCQVDSQVTMMFWYRQQPGQSLTLIATANQGSEATYESGFVIDKFPISRPNLTFSTLTVSNMSPEDSSIYLCSVDRGLTETQYFGPGTRLLVL.

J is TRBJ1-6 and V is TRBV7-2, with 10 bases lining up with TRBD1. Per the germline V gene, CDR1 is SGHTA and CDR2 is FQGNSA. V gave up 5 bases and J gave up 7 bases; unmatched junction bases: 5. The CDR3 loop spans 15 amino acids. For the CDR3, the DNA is TGTGCCAGCAGCACGAGACAGGGGGCAAATTCACCCCTCCACTTT. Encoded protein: CASSTRQGANSPLHF.

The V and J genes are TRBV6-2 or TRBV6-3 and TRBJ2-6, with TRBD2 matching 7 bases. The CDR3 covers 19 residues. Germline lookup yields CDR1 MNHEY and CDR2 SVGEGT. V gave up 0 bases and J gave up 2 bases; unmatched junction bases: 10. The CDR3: CASSYSKTIGRAGANVLTF. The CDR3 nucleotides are TGTGCCAGCAGTTACTCGAAAACTATTGGGAGGGCTGGGGCCAACGTCCTGACTTTC.

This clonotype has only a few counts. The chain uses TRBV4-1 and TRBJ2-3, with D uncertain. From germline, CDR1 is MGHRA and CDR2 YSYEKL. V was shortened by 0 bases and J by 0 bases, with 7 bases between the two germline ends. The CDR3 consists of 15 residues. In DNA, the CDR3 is TGCGCCAGCAGCCAAGATCCACCTAGCACAGATACGCAGTATTTT. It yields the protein CASSQDPPSTDTQYF.

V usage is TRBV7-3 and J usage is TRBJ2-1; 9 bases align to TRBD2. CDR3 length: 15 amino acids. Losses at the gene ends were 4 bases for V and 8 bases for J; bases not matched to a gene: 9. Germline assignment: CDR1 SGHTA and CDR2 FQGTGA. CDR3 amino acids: CASSSMAGGQDEQFF. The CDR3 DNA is TGTGCCAGCAGCTCCATGGCGGGAGGGCAAGATGAGCAGTTCTTC.

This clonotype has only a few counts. The CDR3 protein is CASGSGDTEAFF. Here the CDR3 DNA reads TGTGCCAGCGGATCCGGGGACACTGAAGCTTTCTTT. V gene TRBV6-5 combines with J gene TRBJ1-1, with unresolved D. Trimming took off 8 bases at V and 3 bases at J, with 10 bases between the two ends. The germline CDR1 and CDR2 sequences are MNHEY and SVGAGI. The CDR3 is made up of 12 amino acids.

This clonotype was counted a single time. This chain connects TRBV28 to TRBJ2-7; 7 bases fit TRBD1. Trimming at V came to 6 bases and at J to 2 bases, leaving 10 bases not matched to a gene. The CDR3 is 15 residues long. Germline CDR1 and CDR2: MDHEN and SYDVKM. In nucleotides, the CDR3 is TGTGCCAGCAGGGGACAAGGGACAGCCACCTACGAGCAGTACTTC. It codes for CASRGQGTATYEQYF.

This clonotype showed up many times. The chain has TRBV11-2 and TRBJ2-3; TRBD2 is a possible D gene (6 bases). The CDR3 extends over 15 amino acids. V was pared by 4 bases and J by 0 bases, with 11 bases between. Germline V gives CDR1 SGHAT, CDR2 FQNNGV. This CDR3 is CASSSDGGSTDTQYF. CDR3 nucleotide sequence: TGTGCCAGCAGCTCGGACGGGGGTAGCACAGATACGCAGTATTTT.

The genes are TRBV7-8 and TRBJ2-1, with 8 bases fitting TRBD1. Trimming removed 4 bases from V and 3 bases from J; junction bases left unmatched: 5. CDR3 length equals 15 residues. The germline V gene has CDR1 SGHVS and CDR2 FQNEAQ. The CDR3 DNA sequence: TGTGCCAGCAGCTCTAGACAGGGGCTCTACAATGAGCAGTTCTTC. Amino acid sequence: CASSSRQGLYNEQFF.